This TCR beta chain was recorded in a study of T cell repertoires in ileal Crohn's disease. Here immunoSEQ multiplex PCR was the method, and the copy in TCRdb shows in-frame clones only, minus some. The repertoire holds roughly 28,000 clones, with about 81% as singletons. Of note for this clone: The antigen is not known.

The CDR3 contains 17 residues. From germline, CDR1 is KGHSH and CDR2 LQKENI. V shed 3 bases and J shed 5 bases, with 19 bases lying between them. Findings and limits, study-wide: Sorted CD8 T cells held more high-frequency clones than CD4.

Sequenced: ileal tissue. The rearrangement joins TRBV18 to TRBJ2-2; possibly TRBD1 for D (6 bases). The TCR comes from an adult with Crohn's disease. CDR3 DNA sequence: TGTGCCAGCTCACCCACCCAACCACAGGGAAGGACCGGGGAGCTGTTTTTT. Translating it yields CASSPTQPQGRTGELFF.